What follows is one T cell receptor beta chain and its context. The V gene lost 2 bases and the J gene lost 2 bases, with 11 bases spanning the gap. CDR1 SGHRS and CDR2 YFSETQ come from the germline V gene. The CDR3 has 15 amino acids. This sample is part of a study of T-cell memory formation after mild COVID-19. Each CDR3 protein is one row after TCRdb ran MiXCR on the 5' RACE reads. This sample has 260,000 or so distinct CDR3 sequences; around 15% occur once, and the top ten carry more than 20%. V is TRBV5-1 and J is TRBJ2-1; D tentatively fits TRBD1 or TRBD2 (5 bases each). Sample: PBMCs or a T cell subset sorted from them (not recorded which). The TCR originated in a man aged 18 to 29 who had mild COVID-19 (a few samples of this study predate the infection). Cell type and time point are not known. The CDR3, as DNA: TGCGCCAGCAGCTTCGACGGGACGGCCTACAATGAGCAGTTCTTC. It translates to CASSFDGTAYNEQFF.